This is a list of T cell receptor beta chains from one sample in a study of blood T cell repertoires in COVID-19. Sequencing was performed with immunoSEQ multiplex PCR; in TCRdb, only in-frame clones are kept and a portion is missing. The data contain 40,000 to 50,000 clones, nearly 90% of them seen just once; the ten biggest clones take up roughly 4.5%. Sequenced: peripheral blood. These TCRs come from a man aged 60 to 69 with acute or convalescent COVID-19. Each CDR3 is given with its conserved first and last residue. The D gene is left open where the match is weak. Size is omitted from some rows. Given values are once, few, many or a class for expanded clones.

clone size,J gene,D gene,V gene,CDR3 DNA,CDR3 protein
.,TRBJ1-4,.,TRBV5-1,TGCGCCAGCAGCTTGGGGCAGTTAAATGAAAAACTGTTTTTT,CASSLGQLNEKLFF
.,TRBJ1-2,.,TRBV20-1,TGCAGTGCTAGTAAACGAGTGGACTATGGCTACACCTTC,CSASKRVDYGYTF
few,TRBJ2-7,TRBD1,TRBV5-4,TGTGCCAGCAGCCCGCCGGACAGGTCCTACGAGCAGTACTTC,CASSPPDRSYEQYF
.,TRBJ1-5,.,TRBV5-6,TGTGCCAGCAGCTCCGGGGGAGGTCCCCAGCATTTT,CASSSGGGPQHF
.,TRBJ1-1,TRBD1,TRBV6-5,TGTGCCAGCAGATCCGGACAGGGGGTGAACACTGAAGCTTTCTTT,CASRSGQGVNTEAFF
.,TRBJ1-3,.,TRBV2,TGTGCCAGCAGTCCGATTGGACAGACTGGAAACACCATATATTTT,CASSPIGQTGNTIYF
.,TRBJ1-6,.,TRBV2,TGTGCCAGCAGTGAACTGGGCCTCGCCTCACCCCTCCACTTT,CASSELGLASPLHF
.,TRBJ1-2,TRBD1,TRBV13,TGTGCCAGCAGCTTATATCGGGACAGGGGCTTTGGCTACACCTTC,CASSLYRDRGFGYTF
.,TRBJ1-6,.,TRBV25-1,TGTGCCAGCAGTGAATCAACCTATAATTCACCCCTCCACTTT,CASSESTYNSPLHF
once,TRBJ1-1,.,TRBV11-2,TGTGCCAGCAGCCCGAGGGGGGGAGGGACAGAAGCTTTCTTT,CASSPRGGGTEAFF
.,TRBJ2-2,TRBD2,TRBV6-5,TGTGCCAGCAGCCTGGGACTAGCGGGGACCGGGGAGCTGTTTTTT,CASSLGLAGTGELFF
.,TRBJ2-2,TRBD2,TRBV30,TGTGCCTGGGGTGGGCTAGCGGGGGGTATGAACACCGGGGAGCTGTTTTTT,CAWGGLAGGMNTGELFF
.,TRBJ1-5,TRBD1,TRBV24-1,TGTGCCACCAGTGATTCCGGGACAGGGGGCGATTGGGGATTCAATCAGCCCCAGCATTTT,CATSDSGTGGDWGFNQPQHF
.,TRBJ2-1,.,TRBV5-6,TGTGCCAGCACCTTTTACCCAGACAATGAGCAGTTCTTC,CASTFYPDNEQFF
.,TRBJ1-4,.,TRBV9,TGTGCCAGCAGCGTAACTAGAACTAATGAAAAACTGTTTTTT,CASSVTRTNEKLFF
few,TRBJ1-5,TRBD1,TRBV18,TGTGCCAGCTCACCAGATCCGGGACAGGGCCTCAACTATCAGCCCCAGCATTTT,CASSPDPGQGLNYQPQHF
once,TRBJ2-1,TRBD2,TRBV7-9,TGTGCCAGCAGCCTGGCCGGGACTAGCGGTTCCTACAATGAGCAGTTCTTC,CASSLAGTSGSYNEQFF
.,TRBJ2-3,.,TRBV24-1,TGTGCCACCAGTGGAACGGCGGGGGCTACCACAGATACGCAGTATTTT,CATSGTAGATTDTQYF
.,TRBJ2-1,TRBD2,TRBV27,TGTGCCAGCAGCGGGACTAGCGGGGGGGCCAGCATCCGCAATGAGCAGTTCTTC,CASSGTSGGASIRNEQFF
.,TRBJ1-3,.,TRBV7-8,TGTGCCAGCAGCCTTAGGGGGAAGGCCTCTGGAAACACCATATATTTT,CASSLRGKASGNTIYF
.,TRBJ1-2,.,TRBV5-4,TGTGCCAGCAGCTCCGGTGGGGGGGCAGGTGGCTACACCTTC,CASSSGGGAGGYTF
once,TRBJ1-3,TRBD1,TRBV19,TGTGCCAGTAAGACCCGACAGGGCCCTGGAAACACCATATATTTT,CASKTRQGPGNTIYF
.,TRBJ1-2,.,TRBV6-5,TGTGCCAGCAGTCGCTACGGTTCCACTTATGGCTACACCTTC,CASSRYGSTYGYTF
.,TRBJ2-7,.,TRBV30,TGTGCCTGGAGTGAGGGGGGGCGGTTCCCCTACGAGCAGTACTTC,CAWSEGGRFPYEQYF